Presented here are 2 T cell receptor beta chains from one specimen sequenced in a study of blood T cell repertoires in COVID-19. Some clones are missing from TCRdb's copy, which holds only in-frame ones; the method was immunoSEQ multiplex PCR. The data show about 140,000 clones, 85% to 90% seen once. The sequencing sample was made of peripheral blood. Receptors originate from a woman aged 35 to 49 with acute or convalescent COVID-19.

This sequence joins TRBV27 and TRBJ1-6, with D maybe TRBD1 (6 bases). V gave up 7 bases and J gave up 7 bases, with 11 bases separating them. The CDR3 totals 13 residues. Germline lookup yields CDR1 MNHEY and CDR2 SMNVEV (reference sequence). The CDR3 is CASTRTANSPLHF. Here the CDR3 DNA reads TGTGCCAGCACCAGGACAGCCAATTCACCCCTCCACTTT.

J is TRBJ2-1 and V is TRBV11-3, with D possibly being TRBD2 (5 bases). CDR1 is SGHNT and CDR2 is YENEEA in the germline V gene. V was cut by 1 base and J by 0 bases, with 16 bases left in between. The CDR3 length is 18 residues. CDR3 loop: CASSLGGSALSSYNEQFF. In nucleotides, the CDR3 is TGTGCCAGCAGCTTAGGGGGTAGCGCGCTCAGCTCCTACAATGAGCAGTTCTTC. The variable domain in full, completed from reference TRBV11-3 and TRBJ2-1, reads EAGVVQSPRYKIIEKKQPVAFWCNPISGHNTLYWYLQNLGQGPELLIRYENEEAVDDSQLPKDRFSAERLKGVDSTLKIQPAELGDSAVYLCASSLGGSALSSYNEQFFGPGTRLTVL.